The clone carrying this T cell receptor beta chain was seen repeatedly, ten times or more. Its specificity is unknown. This entry is derived from a study of T-cell reconstitution after alpha-beta-depleted transplantation in children. Overall study findings and caveats: A year post-transplant, T-cell counts and diversity derived mostly from newly produced T cells. It was reported that alpha-beta T cells came from several hundred expanded graft clones (about two months after transplant).

The germline V gene has CDR1 SGHRS and CDR2 YFSETQ. The CDR3 consists of 16 residues. Unmatched junction bases numbered 5, after V lost 0 bases and J lost 6 bases. Unique molecular identifiers were used in preparing the TCRbeta library. Via MiXCR, TCRdb re-called the PCR reads, giving one row per CDR3 protein. The profile shows hundreds of thousands of distinct CDR3 sequences, about an eighth of them singletons. The chain joins TRBV5-1 to TRBJ2-7; 14 bases are shared with TRBD2. Material: PBMCs, mostly from graft donor cells, obtained 360 days after TCRalphabeta/CD19-depleted stem cell transplant. The sequence was collected from a male patient younger than 18 who had a stem cell transplant for acute myeloid leukemia, so the T cells may come from the graft donor. CDR3: CASSLGLAGGPFEQYF. The CDR3 bases are TGCGCCAGCAGCTTGGGACTAGCGGGAGGGCCGTTCGAGCAGTACTTC.